This T cell receptor beta chain was sequenced during a study of blood T cell repertoires in COVID-19. Whole-study context: Samples of COVID-19 (acute and convalescent) were obtained from the United States, Italy and Spain.

This clone was counted at least ten times. Produced via immunoSEQ multiplex PCR; TCRdb's table is partial and in-frame only. Altogether 250,000 or so clones are present, approximately 81% being singletons, with the ten largest covering around 6.3%. Exposed participants came across a COVID-19 case within 2 weeks before study entry. This TCR was sampled from a woman aged 45-65 years who had been exposed to COVID-19. Input material: PBMCs or T cells enriched from blood (not recorded which).

CDR3 sequence reads: CASSSYRGRSPLHF. The CDR3 DNA follows: TGTGCCAGCAGTTCCTACAGGGGGCGTTCACCCCTCCACTTT. The V call is TRBV3-1 (or the pseudogene TRBV3-2), the J call TRBJ1-6; 9 nucleotides line up with TRBD1. This CDR3 contains 14 residues. The ends lost 6 bases at V and 9 bases at J; junction bases unmatched: 6. Germline V lookup: CDR1 LGHDT, CDR2 YNNKEL (reference sequence).